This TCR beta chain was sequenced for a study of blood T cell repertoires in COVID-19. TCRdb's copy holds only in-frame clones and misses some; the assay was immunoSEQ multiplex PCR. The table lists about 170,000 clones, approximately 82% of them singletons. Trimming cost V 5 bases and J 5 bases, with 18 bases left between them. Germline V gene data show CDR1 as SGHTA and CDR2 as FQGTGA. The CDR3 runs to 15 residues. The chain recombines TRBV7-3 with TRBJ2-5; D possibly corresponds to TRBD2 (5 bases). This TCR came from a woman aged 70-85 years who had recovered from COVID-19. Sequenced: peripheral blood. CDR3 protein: CASSASGPPGETQYF. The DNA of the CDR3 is TGTGCCAGCAGCGCCTCCGGGCCCCCGGGGGAGACCCAGTACTTC.